These 31 T cell receptor beta chains were sequenced from one sample in a study of blood T cells in healthy people across ages. PCR was performed a second time for about 6 to 12 cycles using a sample-barcoded 5' primer and a J-beta primer mix. TCRdb processed the 5' RACE reads anew with MiXCR; each CDR3 protein has one entry. This sample has under 2 million distinct CDR3 sequences, with around 36% found just once. Sequenced material: blood. These receptors originate from a woman in her twenties or thirties in good health.

This clonotype was counted a few times. The genes are TRBV5-1 and TRBJ2-7, with D unresolved. Trimming took 0 bases from V and 5 from J, leaving 9 bases between them. Germline CDR1 and CDR2: SGHRS and YFSETQ. CDR3 size: 13 residues. For the CDR3, the DNA is TGCGCCAGCAGCTTGGGGGATTTCAACGAGCAGTACTTC. It specifies CASSLGDFNEQYF.

This clonotype has only a few counts. The V call is TRBV5-1, the J call TRBJ2-7; TRBD1 matches at 8 bases. CDR1 is SGHRS, CDR2 YFSETQ, per germline. Trimming took 0 bases from V and 2 from J; bases not matched to a gene: 4. There are 15 residues in the CDR3. Here the CDR3 DNA reads TGCGCCAGCAGCTTGGAACAGGGGGATACCTACGAGCAGTACTTC. It yields the protein CASSLEQGDTYEQYF.

The chain recombines TRBV9 with TRBJ1-1; the D gene is possibly TRBD1 (5 bases). There are 15 residues in the CDR3. Germline V gives CDR1 SGDLS, CDR2 YYNGEE. The ends were cut back, 0 bases at V and 0 bases at J, with 9 bases in the middle. The CDR3 nucleotides read TGTGCCAGCAGCGTAGGGGGGAGTCTGAACACTGAAGCTTTCTTT. Its protein is CASSVGGSLNTEAFF.

This clonotype has only a few counts. The chain uses TRBV15 and TRBJ2-5; D not certain. CDR3 length equals 12 residues. The V end lost 3 bases, the J end lost 7 bases, and 9 bases lay between the germline ends. Germline loops: CDR1 LNHNV, CDR2 YYDKDF (reference sequence). The CDR3 spells CATSRFPGTQYF. CDR3 sequence (DNA): TGTGCCACCAGCAGGTTCCCGGGGACCCAGTACTTC.

This clonotype has only a few counts. The gene calls are TRBV20-1 and TRBJ2-7, with D possibly being TRBD1 (6 bases). The CDR3 loop spans 19 amino acids. Trimming pared 5 bases from V and 0 bases from J, leaving 29 bases between. Looked up from germline, CDR1 is DFQATT and CDR2 is SNEGSKA (reference sequence). The CDR3 loop is CSAFSFRWDTNTSSYEQYF. The DNA for the CDR3 is TGCAGTGCTTTCTCGTTCCGATGGGACACCAATACTAGCTCCTACGAGCAGTACTTC.

This clonotype was observed a few times. The chain uses TRBV7-9 and TRBJ2-3; D not resolved. Germline CDR1 is SEHNR and CDR2 is FQNEAQ (reference sequence). V shed 5 bases and J shed 4 bases, with 13 bases lying between them. The CDR3 runs to 14 residues. CDR3 loop: CASSPGVVADTQYF. CDR3 bases: TGTGCCAGCAGCCCAGGAGTGGTGGCAGATACGCAGTATTTT.

This clonotype showed up just a few times. V is TRBV20-1 and J is TRBJ2-1; possibly TRBD2 for D (5 bases). The V end lost 0 bases, the J end lost 12 bases, and 30 bases lay between the germline ends. CDR3 size: 18 residues. Per germline, CDR1 DFQATT and CDR2 SNEGSKA (reference sequence). This CDR3 reads CSARDRAVGSRYNEGQFF. The CDR3 DNA sequence: TGCAGTGCTAGAGATCGTGCCGTGGGGAGCAGATACAATGAAGGGCAGTTCTTC.

J is TRBJ2-3 and V is TRBV4-2, with D tentatively TRBD2 (5 bases). The CDR3 loop spans 18 amino acids. Germline loops: CDR1 LGHNA, CDR2 YNFKEQ. V dropped 0 bases and J dropped 0 bases, with 16 bases sitting between them. CDR3 loop: CASSQEGSHSSSTDTQYF. As DNA, the CDR3 is TGTGCCAGCAGCCAAGAGGGGAGCCACTCGTCTAGCACAGATACGCAGTATTTT.

This clonotype was observed at least ten times. An end of the junction differs from the germline gene, which may be a read error. The J gene is TRBJ2-1, the V gene TRBV28; D ambiguous. Germline CDR1 MDHEN, CDR2 SYDVKM. The CDR3 is 14 amino acids. CDR3 in amino acids: CASSFGDSNNEQFF. CDR3 DNA: TGTGCCAGCAGTTTCGGCGACTCCAACAATGAGCAGTTCTTC.

The V and J genes are TRBV14 and TRBJ2-7, with 9 bases fitting TRBD1. V was clipped by 0 bases and J by 3 bases; unmatched bases: 6. CDR1 and CDR2 (germline): SGHDN, FVKESK. This CDR3 has 16 amino acids. The CDR3 region has the DNA TGTGCCAGCAGCCAAGATAGGGGACAGGGTTTCTACGAGCAGTACTTC. Translation gives CASSQDRGQGFYEQYF.

The rearrangement links TRBV28 to TRBJ2-3; D tentatively fits TRBD1 or TRBD2 (5 bases each). The CDR3 length is 18 residues. The V gene lost 5 bases and the J gene lost 0 bases, with 21 bases spanning the gap. CDR1 is MDHEN and CDR2 is SYDVKM in the germline V gene. CDR3 nucleotide sequence: TGTGCCAGCAGTACCGTGAGGGGAACCTCCTATAGCACAGATACGCAGTATTTT. This codes for CASSTVRGTSYSTDTQYF.

The chain couples TRBV29-1 to TRBJ2-1, with 15 bases lining up with TRBD2. The DNA end is a closer match to TRBJ2-7, so the J assignment may be wrong. CDR3 length: 18 residues. Germline V gene lookup returns CDR1 SQVTM and CDR2 ANQGSEA. CDR3 loop: CSVEVIGLAGGSYNEQYF. The CDR3 coding sequence is TGCAGCGTTGAAGTGATTGGACTAGCGGGAGGGTCCTACAATGAGCAGTACTTC.

This CDR3 reads CASSRNGQGKFTLHF. CDR3 bases: TGTGCCAGCAGCCGAAATGGACAGGGTAAATTCACCCTCCACTTT. The V call is TRBV27, the J call TRBJ1-6; 8 bases line up with TRBD1. The length of the CDR3 is 15 residues. In germline, CDR1 is MNHEY, CDR2 SMNVEV (reference sequence). Losses at the gene ends were 6 bases for V and 14 bases for J; bases not matched to a gene: 15.

This chain uses TRBV27 with TRBJ2-4; D might be TRBD2 (6 bases). The CDR3 totals 13 residues. V was cut by 3 bases and J by 13 bases, with 16 bases left in between. Germline V gene lookup returns CDR1 MNHEY and CDR2 SMNVEV (reference sequence). CDR3 nucleotide sequence: TGTGCCAGCAGTTTCGGAGGGATCGCGGAGCAGTACTTC. It codes for CASSFGGIAEQYF.

The CDR3 DNA reads as TGTGCCAGCAGCTCGGAGGGGTATGGGGCCAACGTCCTGACTTTC. Encoded protein: CASSSEGYGANVLTF. V gene TRBV11-2 combines with J gene TRBJ2-6; a possible D gene is TRBD2 (6 bases). CDR1 is SGHAT and CDR2 is FQNNGV in the germline V gene. Trimming shortened V by 4 bases and J by 3 bases, and 10 bases separated the two germline ends. This CDR3 is built from 15 residues.

A note on this clonotype: Germline is not matched at one junction end, which may reflect a read error. This chain connects TRBV6-1 to TRBJ1-5; 7 nucleotides line up with TRBD1. Per germline, CDR1 MNHNS and CDR2 SASEGT. The CDR3 is made up of 15 amino acids. CDR3 amino acids: CVSSDGRGSNQPQHF. In DNA, the CDR3 is TGTGTCAGCAGTGACGGCAGGGGGAGCAATCAGCCCCAGCATTTT.

A few counts support this clonotype. This sequence joins TRBV27 and TRBJ2-5; 7 bases match TRBD1. Trimming took 1 base from V and 2 from J; bases not matched to a gene: 7. CDR3 length equals 16 residues. The germline gives CDR1 MNHEY, CDR2 SMNVEV (reference sequence). CDR3 region: CASSLYPTGEQETQYF. The CDR3 coding sequence is TGTGCCAGCAGTTTATACCCTACAGGGGAACAAGAGACCCAGTACTTC.

This clonotype occurred many times. This chain uses TRBV13 with TRBJ2-7; D is possibly TRBD1 (5 bases). Germline V gene sequence: CDR1 PRHDT, CDR2 FYEKMQ (reference sequence). The V end lost 5 bases, the J end lost 2 bases, and 10 bases lay between the germline ends. The CDR3 spans 13 residues. CDR3 in DNA: TGTGCCAGCAGCACCGACAGTCCCTACGAGCAGTACTTC. Amino acid sequence: CASSTDSPYEQYF.

The chain combines TRBV6-5 with TRBJ2-1, with D perhaps matching TRBD2 (6 bases). The CDR3 contains 11 residues. Germline CDR1 MNHEY, CDR2 SVGAGI. Trimming took off 2 bases at V and 13 bases at J, with 9 bases between the two ends. CDR3 region: CASSYGGVQFF. The CDR3 DNA sequence: TGTGCCAGCAGTTACGGCGGGGTACAGTTCTTC.

V and J are TRBV20-1 and TRBJ2-5; TRBD2 aligns across 9 bases. CDR1 is DFQATT, CDR2 SNEGSKA, per germline (reference sequence). The trim removed 3 bases at V and 2 bases at J, leaving 7 bases unmatched. This CDR3 comprises 15 residues. CDR3 sequence reads: CSARGSGGPQETQYF. The CDR3 DNA reads TGCAGTGCTAGGGGTAGCGGGGGACCACAAGAGACCCAGTACTTC.

CDR3 loop: CASSLGSSGRYRYNEQFF. For the CDR3, the DNA is TGTGCCAGCAGCTTAGGCTCTAGCGGGCGCTACCGATACAATGAGCAGTTCTTC. The chain has TRBV7-8 and TRBJ2-1; 8 bases are a match to TRBD2. The CDR3 sequence is 18 residues long. The germline gives CDR1 SGHVS, CDR2 FQNEAQ. V lost 1 base and J lost 4; bases outside the gene matches: 12.

This clonotype was recorded a few times. V usage is TRBV6-5 and J usage is TRBJ2-1, with TRBD1 as a possible D gene (5 bases). The CDR3 is 16 residues long. V was pared by 7 bases and J by 1 base, with 17 bases between. Germline loops: CDR1 MNHEY, CDR2 SVGAGI. CDR3: CASTPLGAESYNEQFF. CDR3 nucleotides: TGTGCCAGCACCCCATTAGGGGCTGAGTCCTACAATGAGCAGTTCTTC.

The chain links TRBV20-1 to TRBJ2-3, with TRBD1 matching over 7 bases. The CDR3 spans 13 residues. Germline V gene sequence: CDR1 DFQATT, CDR2 SNEGSKA (reference sequence). The V and J ends lost 5 bases and 4 bases, in that order; junction bases with no gene match: 6. CDR3: CSAEDRWADTQYF. Written as DNA, the CDR3 is TGCAGTGCTGAGGACAGGTGGGCAGATACGCAGTATTTT.

On this clonotype: One junction end does not reproduce the germline sequence, and a read error may be involved. The V gene is TRBV28, the J gene TRBJ1-4; the D gene is possibly TRBD1 (6 bases). The CDR3 runs 17 residues. Germline values: CDR1 MDHEN, CDR2 SYDVKM. DNA of the CDR3: TGTGCCAGCAGACCAGTTACCGGGGGCGTGTCTAATGAGAAACTGTTTTTT. Encoded protein: CASRPVTGGVSNEKLFF.

This chain connects TRBV15 to TRBJ1-2; D gene unclear. From germline, CDR1 is LNHNV and CDR2 YYDKDF (reference sequence). The germline V and J ends were trimmed by 3 bases and 6 bases, with 8 bases remaining between them. The CDR3 runs 12 residues. The CDR3 spells CATSRDSHGYTF. CDR3 nucleotides: TGTGCCACCAGCAGGGACTCACATGGCTACACCTTC.

The chain carries TRBV20-1 and TRBJ1-2; 7 positions agree with TRBD1. This CDR3 contains 16 residues. V shed 6 bases and J 4 bases; nucleotides not matched to a gene: 17. The germline V gene has CDR1 DFQATT and CDR2 SNEGSKA (reference sequence). For the CDR3, the DNA is TGCAGTGCCACGAACCCTACCAGGGGGAAGGGCTATGGCTACACCTTC. The encoded protein is CSATNPTRGKGYGYTF.

This clonotype has a handful of counts. The chain has TRBV7-8 and TRBJ1-4; D is ambiguous. The length of the CDR3 is 12 residues. V lost 6 bases and J 8 bases, leaving 10 bases between the germline ends. Germline CDR1 is SGHVS and CDR2 is FQNEAQ. The chain's CDR3 is CASRKVGEKLFF. CDR3 in DNA: TGTGCCAGCAGGAAGGTTGGAGAAAAACTGTTTTTT.

The chain has TRBV20-1 and TRBJ2-2; 7 positions match TRBD2. With V trimmed by 5 bases and J by 0 bases, 6 bases remained unmatched. The V gene's germline CDR1 is DFQATT and CDR2 SNEGSKA (reference sequence). The CDR3 runs to 15 residues. The CDR3 DNA reads as TGCAGTGCTCAGCGGGACGGGGCGAACACCGGGGAGCTGTTTTTT. Residues: CSAQRDGANTGELFF.

Comments on this clonotype: One end of the junction fails to match germline, which may point to a read error. The genes are TRBV4-1 and TRBJ2-3; 8 positions match TRBD1. Germline lookup yields CDR1 MGHRA and CDR2 YSYEKL. The CDR3 has 16 residues. The CDR3 region has the DNA TGCGCCGGCAGCTCCACCGGGACAGGATCCATAGATACGCAGTATTTT. This codes for CAGSSTGTGSIDTQYF.

This clonotype came up a few times. This rearrangement joins TRBV5-1 to TRBJ2-5; TRBD2 is a possible D gene (5 bases). Germline CDR1 and CDR2: SGHRS and YFSETQ. V lost 4 bases, J lost 1 base, and 20 bases lay in between. CDR3 length equals 17 residues. CDR3 in amino acids: CASSTWRRQELQETQYF. In DNA form, the CDR3 reads TGCGCCAGCAGCACGTGGAGGCGCCAGGAGCTCCAAGAGACCCAGTACTTC.

This clonotype was seen a handful of times. The chain links TRBV5-8 to TRBJ2-3, with D uncertain. Germline CDR1 SGHTS, CDR2 YDEGEE. V lost 4 bases, J lost 6 bases, and 15 bases lay in between. This CDR3 is built from 14 residues. CDR3 bases: TGTGCCAGCAGCAAGGGTCTCTATTCCGATACGCAGTATTTT. Its protein is CASSKGLYSDTQYF.